These 5 T cell receptor beta chains were sequenced from one sample in a study of blood T cell repertoires in COVID-19. The table came from immunoSEQ multiplex PCR; TCRdb's copy has only in-frame clones and leaves some out. The table shows approximately 170,000 clones, with 86% occurring only once. The sequencing sample was made of peripheral blood. The receptors originated from a woman of 80 years or more in a cohort sampled during active or convalescent COVID-19.

The chain joins TRBV19 to TRBJ2-7; 7 bases agree with TRBD1. The CDR3 is 14 residues long. The V gene's germline CDR1 is LNHDA and CDR2 SQIVND (reference sequence). Trimming at V came to 3 bases and at J to 3 bases, leaving 5 bases not matched to a gene. The chain's CDR3 is CASSIGQGVYEQYF. CDR3 nucleotides: TGTGCCAGTAGTATCGGGCAGGGGGTCTACGAGCAGTACTTC.

The chain has TRBV6-1 and TRBJ2-7; no clear D gene. Germline values: CDR1 MNHNS, CDR2 SASEGT. The CDR3 length is 13 residues. V lost 2 bases and J lost 3, with 8 bases in between. The CDR3 bases are TGTGCCAGCAGTGAAAGTGAGCACTACGAGCAGTACGTC. Translated: CASSESEHYEQYV.

This chain joins TRBV5-1 and TRBJ1-2; D gene ambiguous. V lost 0 bases and J 6 bases, leaving 6 bases between the germline ends. CDR3 size: 12 residues. The germline CDR1 and CDR2 sequences are SGHRS and YFSETQ. The CDR3 spells CASSLGGDGYTF. DNA for the CDR3: TGCGCCAGCAGCTTGGGAGGAGATGGCTACACCTTC.

Only one count was recorded for this clone. In DNA form, the CDR3 reads TGTGCCAGCAGCTTAGCGGGCAGCTACGAGCAGTACTTC. This sequence encodes CASSLAGSYEQYF. The chain uses TRBV7-2 and TRBJ2-7; D remains ambiguous. Trimming left V 0 bases short and J 3 bases short, with 6 bases between. CDR1 SGHTA and CDR2 FQGNSA come from the germline V gene. CDR3 size: 13 residues.

This clone was counted once. J is TRBJ2-5 and V is TRBV9; 11 bases agree with TRBD2. J was trimmed by 2 bases and V by 2 bases; bases with no gene match: 2. Germline V gene sequence: CDR1 SGDLS, CDR2 YYNGEE. The CDR3 contains 15 residues. The CDR3 protein is CASSVGLAAQETQYF. The DNA of the CDR3 is TGTGCCAGCAGCGTGGGACTAGCGGCACAAGAGACCCAGTACTTC. The variable domain in full, with the rest retrieved from reference TRBV9 and TRBJ2-5, is DSGVTQTPKHLITATGQRVTLRCSPRSGDLSVYWYQQSLDQGLQFLIQYYNGEERAKGNILERFSAQQFPDLHSELNLSSLELGDSALYFCASSVGLAAQETQYFGPGTRLLVL.